This record covers a single T cell receptor (beta chain). There is no known antigen for this receptor. There are no base qualities to consult, and no much larger clone falls within one base. The immunoSEQ Assay, a bias-controlled multiplex PCR, was used to amplify TCRbeta CDR3 regions from genomic DNA. The study's processing was this. The number of nucleated cells in each sample was estimated from the amplification of reference gene primers within the assay. To quantify the absolute abundance of each unique TCRbeta CDR3 rearrangement, sequence reads were collapsed and filtered. For each sample, productive Simpson clonality was calculated as the square root of Simpson's diversity index over productive rearrangements. This is the immuneACCESS table as TCRdb keeps it, with only in-frame sequences that have V and J called. A part of the clones is gone; compared with another copy, unresolved V genes explain less than half, and the rest is unexplained. D and trimming come from the DNA, and the V and J calls and clone size come from that table. The sample table records 350,000 to 400,000 clones; over 75% of these occur just once. Of the sample, about 2.7% is held by the ten largest clones.

In the prospective study, participants were 18 to 89 years old, resided in approximately 25 geographic areas of the United States, and were enrolled through a virtual design. In the prospective study, cohorts were assigned on the basis of participant-reported clinical history obtained from a screening survey and a study questionnaire. Recovered participants in ImmuneRACE Cohort 3 were defined as having two consecutive negative NP/OP PCR tests, clearance from a healthcare professional, or resolution of symptoms. Each participant in the prospective study had whole blood, serum and a nasopharyngeal or oropharyngeal swab collected by mobile phlebotomists. Prospective study participants could optionally give additional blood draws and questionnaires over an approximately 2-month period. Before DNA extraction, prospective study blood samples were shipped either frozen or at room temperature. This sample was included in a study of blood T cell repertoires in COVID-19 (TCRdb year 2020). Regarding the complete study: Samples covering the acute and convalescent phases of COVID-19 were provided by collaborators in the United States, Italy and Spain. The prospective study material was composed of cDNA or gDNA derived from T cells, B-cell-depleted T cells, or PBMCs. Deeply sampled blood TCRbeta repertoires from subjects exposed to, actively infected with, or recovered from COVID-19 were included in the dataset. The repertoires were made available in a free public database intended to serve as a resource for research on the immune response to SARS-CoV-2. Samples came from the ongoing ImmuneRACE study (first 160 participants) plus 1,254 subjects from 6 global collaborators. Nearly every sample came with metadata listing a de-identified subject ID, COVID-19 status, age in years and sex. Where available, HLA class I and class II types were taken from metadata supplied by the sample provider and were not determined by assay-based typing. Points the paper makes about the study in general: The quantity of clinical and demographic metadata differed by source and by participant and was supplied without curation.

V ends up 3 bases short and J 5 bases short, with an unmatched junction base count of 7. In the germline V gene, CDR1 corresponds to SGHTA and CDR2 to FQGNSA. The CDR3, from cysteine to phenylalanine, totals 14 residues. Of all the DNA, just the CDR3 is kept, 42 bases in frame from base 1. Recombination joined TRBV7-2 with TRBJ2-7; 7 bases in the junction line up with TRBD1. The source is a woman in her twenties or thirties who had recovered from COVID-19. The source material was PBMCs or T cells enriched from blood (not recorded which). The DNA sequence is TGTGCCAGCAGCTTCTCACAGGGGTACCACGAGCAGTACTTC. Its protein product is CASSFSQGYHEQYF.